The subject of this entry is one T cell receptor (beta chain). This sample was included in a study of technical replicates of blood from a handful of donors. Repertoires were generated with immunoSEQ multiplex PCR, while TCRdb's copy carries only in-frame clones and drops some. The sample includes about 75,000 clones, 97% of them seen just once. Trimming stripped 4 bases from V and 1 base from J, with 7 bases between. This CDR3 has 13 amino acids. Germline assignment: CDR1 MNHEY and CDR2 SMNVEV (reference sequence). This rearrangement joins TRBV27 to TRBJ1-1; D ambiguous. The receptor was derived from a human donor in good health. Material: T cells isolated from PBMCs. The CDR3 protein is CASSYSRNTEAFF. The CDR3 DNA sequence: TGTGCCAGCAGTTATTCCAGGAACACTGAAGCTTTCTTT.